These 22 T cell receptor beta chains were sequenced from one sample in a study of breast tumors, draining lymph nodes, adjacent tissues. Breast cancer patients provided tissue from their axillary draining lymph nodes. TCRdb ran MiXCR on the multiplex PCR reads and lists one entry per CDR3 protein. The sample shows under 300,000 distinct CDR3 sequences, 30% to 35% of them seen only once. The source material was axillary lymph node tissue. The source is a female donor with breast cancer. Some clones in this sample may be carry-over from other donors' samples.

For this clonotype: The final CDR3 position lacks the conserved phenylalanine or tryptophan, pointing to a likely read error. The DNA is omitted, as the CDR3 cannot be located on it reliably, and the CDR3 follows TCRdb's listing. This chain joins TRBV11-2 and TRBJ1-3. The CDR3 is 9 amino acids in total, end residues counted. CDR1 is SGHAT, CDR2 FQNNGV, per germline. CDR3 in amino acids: CASSLGRGA.

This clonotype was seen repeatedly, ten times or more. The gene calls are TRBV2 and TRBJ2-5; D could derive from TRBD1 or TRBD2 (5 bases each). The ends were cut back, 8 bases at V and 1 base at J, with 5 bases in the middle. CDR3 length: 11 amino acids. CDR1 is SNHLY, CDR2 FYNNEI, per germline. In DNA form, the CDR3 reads TGTGCCAGCGGGACCCAAGAGACCCAGTACTTC. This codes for CASGTQETQYF.

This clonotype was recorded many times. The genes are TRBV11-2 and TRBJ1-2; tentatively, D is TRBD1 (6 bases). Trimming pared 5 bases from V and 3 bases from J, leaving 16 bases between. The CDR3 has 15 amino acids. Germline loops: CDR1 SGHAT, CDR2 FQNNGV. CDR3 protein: CASSLAGEGYYGYTF. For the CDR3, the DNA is TGTGCCAGCAGCCTTGCAGGGGAGGGATACTATGGCTACACCTTC.

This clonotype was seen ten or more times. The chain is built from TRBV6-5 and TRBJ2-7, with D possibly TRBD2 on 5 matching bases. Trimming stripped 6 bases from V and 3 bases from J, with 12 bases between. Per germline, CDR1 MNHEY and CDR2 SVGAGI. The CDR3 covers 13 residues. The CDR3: CASRLGLNYEQYF. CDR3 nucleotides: TGTGCCAGCAGACTAGGACTCAACTACGAGCAGTACTTC.

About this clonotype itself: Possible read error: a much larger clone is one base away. The CDR3 loop is CASSVTASGGRNAQFF. The CDR3 region has the DNA TGTGCCAGCAGCGTAACAGCTAGCGGGGGAAGGAATGCGCAGTTCTTC. The chain joins TRBV9 to TRBJ2-1; 10 bases map to TRBD2. CDR3 length: 16 residues. The germline V gene encodes CDR1 SGDLS and CDR2 YYNGEE.

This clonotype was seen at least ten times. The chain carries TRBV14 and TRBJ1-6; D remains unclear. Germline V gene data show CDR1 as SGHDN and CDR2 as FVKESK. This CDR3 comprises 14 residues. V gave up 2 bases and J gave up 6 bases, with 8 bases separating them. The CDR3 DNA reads TGTGCCAGCAGCCAAAAAAGGGTTAATTCACCCCTCCACTTT. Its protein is CASSQKRVNSPLHF.

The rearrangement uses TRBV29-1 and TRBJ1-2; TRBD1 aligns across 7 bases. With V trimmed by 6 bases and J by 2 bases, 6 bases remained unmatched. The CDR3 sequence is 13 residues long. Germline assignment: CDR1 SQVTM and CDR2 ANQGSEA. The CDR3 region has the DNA TGCAGCGTAGTCTCCAGGGGGAACTATGGCTACACCTTC. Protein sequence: CSVVSRGNYGYTF.

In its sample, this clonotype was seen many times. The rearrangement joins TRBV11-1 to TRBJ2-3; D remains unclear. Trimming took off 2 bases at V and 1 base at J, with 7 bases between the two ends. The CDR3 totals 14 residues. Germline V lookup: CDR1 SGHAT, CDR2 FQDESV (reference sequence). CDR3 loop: CASSLKVGTDTQYF. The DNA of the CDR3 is TGTGCCAGCAGCTTAAAGGTAGGCACAGATACGCAGTATTTT.

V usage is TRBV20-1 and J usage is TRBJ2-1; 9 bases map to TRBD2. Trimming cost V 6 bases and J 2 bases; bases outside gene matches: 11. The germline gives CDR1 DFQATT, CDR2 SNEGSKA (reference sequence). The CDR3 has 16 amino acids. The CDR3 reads CSAKEPIAGAYNEQFF. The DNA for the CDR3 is TGCAGTGCCAAGGAGCCAATAGCGGGGGCCTACAATGAGCAGTTCTTC.

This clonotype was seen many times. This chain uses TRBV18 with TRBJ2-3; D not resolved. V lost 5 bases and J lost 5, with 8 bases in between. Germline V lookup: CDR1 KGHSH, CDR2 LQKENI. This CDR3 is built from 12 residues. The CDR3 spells CASSGFGDTQYF. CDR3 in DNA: TGTGCCAGCTCAGGTTTTGGAGATACGCAGTATTTT.

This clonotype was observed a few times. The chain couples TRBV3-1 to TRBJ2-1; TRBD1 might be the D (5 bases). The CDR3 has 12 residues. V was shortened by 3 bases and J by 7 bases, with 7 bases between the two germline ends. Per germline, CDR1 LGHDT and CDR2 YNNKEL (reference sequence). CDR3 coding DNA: TGTGCCAGCAGCCAGACAGAGAATGAGCAGTTCTTC. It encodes CASSQTENEQFF.

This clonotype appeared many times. The CDR3 bases are TGTGCCAGCAGCGTAGAAAAACTAGGGTCCTACAATGAGCAGTTCTTC. Protein product: CASSVEKLGSYNEQFF. The genes are TRBV9 and TRBJ2-1, with a possible D match to TRBD2 (5 bases). The CDR3 runs 16 residues. Per the germline V gene, CDR1 is SGDLS and CDR2 is YYNGEE. The V and J ends lost 0 bases and 1 base respectively, with 11 bases between them.

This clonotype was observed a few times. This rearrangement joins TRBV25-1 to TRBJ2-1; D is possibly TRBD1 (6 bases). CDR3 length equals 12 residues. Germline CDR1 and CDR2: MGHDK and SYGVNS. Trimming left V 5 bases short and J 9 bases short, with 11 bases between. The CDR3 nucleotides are TGTGCCAGCAGTACACAGGGTACTGAGCAGTTCTTC. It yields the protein CASSTQGTEQFF. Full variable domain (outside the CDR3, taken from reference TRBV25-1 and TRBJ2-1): EADIYQTPRYLVIGTGKKITLECSQTMGHDKMYWYQQDPGMELHLIHYSYGVNSTEKGDLSSESTVSRIRTEHFPLTLESARPSHTSQYLCASSTQGTEQFFGPGTRLTVL.

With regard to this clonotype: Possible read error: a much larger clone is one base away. The DNA of the CDR3 is TGCAGTGCTAGAGATTTACAGACCCAGTGCTTC. Translation: CSARDLQTQCF. The chain has TRBV20-1 and TRBJ2-5, with D unresolved. Germline loops: CDR1 DFQATT, CDR2 SNEGSKA (reference sequence). This CDR3 has 11 residues.

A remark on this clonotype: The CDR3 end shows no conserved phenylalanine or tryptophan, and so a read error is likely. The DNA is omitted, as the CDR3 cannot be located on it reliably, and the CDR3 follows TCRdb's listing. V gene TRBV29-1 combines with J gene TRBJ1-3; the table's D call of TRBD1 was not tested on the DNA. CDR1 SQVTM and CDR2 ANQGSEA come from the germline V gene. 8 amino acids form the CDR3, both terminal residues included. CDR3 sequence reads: CSVPGQGL.

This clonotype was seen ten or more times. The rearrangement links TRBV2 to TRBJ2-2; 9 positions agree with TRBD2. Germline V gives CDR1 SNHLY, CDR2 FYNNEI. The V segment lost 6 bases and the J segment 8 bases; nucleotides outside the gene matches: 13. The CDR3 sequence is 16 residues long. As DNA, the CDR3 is TGTGCCAGCAGCGTACTAGCGGGTTTGAGCTTGGGGGAGCTGTTTTTT. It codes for CASSVLAGLSLGELFF.

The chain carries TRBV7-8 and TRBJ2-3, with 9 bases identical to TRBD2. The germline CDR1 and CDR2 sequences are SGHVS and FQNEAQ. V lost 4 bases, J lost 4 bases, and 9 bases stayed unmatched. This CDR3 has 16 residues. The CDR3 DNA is TGTGCCAGCAGCTCACCCGGCGGGGGGGCCGCAGATACGCAGTATTTT. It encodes CASSSPGGGAADTQYF.

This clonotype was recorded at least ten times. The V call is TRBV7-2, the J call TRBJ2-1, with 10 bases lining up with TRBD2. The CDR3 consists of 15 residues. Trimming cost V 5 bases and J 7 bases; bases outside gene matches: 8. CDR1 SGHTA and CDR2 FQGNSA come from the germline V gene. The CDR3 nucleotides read TGTGCCAGCAGCCCTACTAGCGGGGCCACAAATGAGCAGTTCTTC. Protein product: CASSPTSGATNEQFF.

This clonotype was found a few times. CDR3 in amino acids: CASSYSTRPVSSSNQPQHF. The DNA for the CDR3 is TGTGCCAGCAGTTACTCGACCAGGCCGGTAAGCTCTAGCAATCAGCCCCAGCATTTT. This chain uses TRBV6-2 or TRBV6-3 with TRBJ1-5; D is unresolved. CDR3 length equals 19 residues. Germline V CDR1 and CDR2: MNHEY, SVGEGT. V shed 0 bases and J shed 0 bases, with 18 bases lying between them.

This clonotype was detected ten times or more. DNA of the CDR3: TGTGCCAGTAGTCGTCTAGCGGGGGACTCTGGGGCCAACGTCCTGACTTTC. It encodes CASSRLAGDSGANVLTF. The chain carries TRBV19 and TRBJ2-6, with 10 bases matching TRBD2. J lost 0 bases, V lost 5 bases, and 4 bases had no gene match. The CDR3 sequence is 17 residues long. Germline CDR1 LNHDA, CDR2 SQIVND (reference sequence).

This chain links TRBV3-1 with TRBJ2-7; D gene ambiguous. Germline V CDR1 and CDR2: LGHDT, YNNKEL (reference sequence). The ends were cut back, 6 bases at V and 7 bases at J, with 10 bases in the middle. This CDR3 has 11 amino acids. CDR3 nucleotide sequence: TGTGCCAGCAGGTTCCTCGGGGAGCAGTACTTC. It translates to CASRFLGEQYF.

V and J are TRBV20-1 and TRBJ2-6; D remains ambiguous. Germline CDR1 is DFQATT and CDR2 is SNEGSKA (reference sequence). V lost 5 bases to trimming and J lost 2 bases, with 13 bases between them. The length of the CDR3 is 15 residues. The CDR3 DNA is TGCAGTGCTCATAATGGACGCCCTGGGGCCAACGTCCTGACTTTC. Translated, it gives CSAHNGRPGANVLTF.